The clone carrying this TCR beta chain appeared a few times. Its antigen remains unknown. Via MiXCR, TCRdb re-called the 5' RACE reads, giving one row per CDR3 protein. This table holds more than 250,000 distinct CDR3 sequences, 6.8% found once. The data belong to a study of T cells after yellow fever vaccination. Study-wide results and limits: Weaker, the secondary response had a peak occurring faster, on day 5 versus 15. Abundant clonotypes (contaminants from the bulk population) could be present in FACS-sorted repertoires.

This clonotype was sampled from a man aged 18 to 30 who received the YFV17D yellow fever vaccine. The sequencing used PBMCs, collected roughly 45 days after the first yellow fever vaccination.

CDR3 nucleotide sequence: TGCGCCAGCAGCTCGAATGTTGGTTTTGAGCAGTACGTC. Translation: CASSSNVGFEQYV. This chain connects TRBV5-1 to TRBJ2-7; D is unresolved. Germline assignment: CDR1 SGHRS and CDR2 YFSETQ. V lost 3 bases, J lost 7 bases, and 14 bases lay in between. The CDR3 is made up of 13 amino acids.